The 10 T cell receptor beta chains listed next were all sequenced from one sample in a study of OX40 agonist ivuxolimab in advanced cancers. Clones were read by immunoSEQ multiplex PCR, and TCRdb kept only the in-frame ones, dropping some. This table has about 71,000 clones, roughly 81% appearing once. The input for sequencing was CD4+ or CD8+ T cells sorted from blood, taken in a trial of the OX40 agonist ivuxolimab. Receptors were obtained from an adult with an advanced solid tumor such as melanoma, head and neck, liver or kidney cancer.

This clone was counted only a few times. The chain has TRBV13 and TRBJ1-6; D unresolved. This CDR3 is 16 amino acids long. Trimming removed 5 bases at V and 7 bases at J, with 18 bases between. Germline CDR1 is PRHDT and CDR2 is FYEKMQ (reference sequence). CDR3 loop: CASSLRLGRRNSPLHF. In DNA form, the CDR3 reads TGTGCCAGCAGCCTAAGGTTAGGCAGGAGGAATTCACCCCTCCACTTT.

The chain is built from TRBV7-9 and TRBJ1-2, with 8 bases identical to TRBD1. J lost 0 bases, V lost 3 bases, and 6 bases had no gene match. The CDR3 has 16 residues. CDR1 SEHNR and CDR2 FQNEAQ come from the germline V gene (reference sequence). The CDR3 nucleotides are TGTGCCAGCAGCTTGGCAGGGGGCCAAGCTAACTATGGCTACACCTTC. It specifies CASSLAGGQANYGYTF.

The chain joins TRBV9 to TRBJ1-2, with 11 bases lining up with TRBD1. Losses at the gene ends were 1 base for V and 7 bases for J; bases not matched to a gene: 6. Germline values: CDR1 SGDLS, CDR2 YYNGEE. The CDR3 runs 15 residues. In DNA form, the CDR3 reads TGTGCCAGCAGCGTAAGTGGACAGGGGGCTTCTGGCTACACCTTC. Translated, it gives CASSVSGQGASGYTF.

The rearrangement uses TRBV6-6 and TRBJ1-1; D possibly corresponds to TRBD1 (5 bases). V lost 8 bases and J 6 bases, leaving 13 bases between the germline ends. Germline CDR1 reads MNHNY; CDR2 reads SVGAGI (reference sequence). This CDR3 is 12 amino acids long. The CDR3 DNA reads TGTGCCAGCGGAACGTCGGGGGCTGAAGCTTTCTTT. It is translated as CASGTSGAEAFF.

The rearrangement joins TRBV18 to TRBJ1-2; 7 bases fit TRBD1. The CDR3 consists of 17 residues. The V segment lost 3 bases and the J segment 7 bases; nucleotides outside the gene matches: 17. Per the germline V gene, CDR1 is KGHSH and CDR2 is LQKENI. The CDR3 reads CASSPEGSAQGSSGYTF. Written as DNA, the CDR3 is TGTGCCAGCTCACCGGAGGGGTCGGCACAGGGGTCCTCTGGCTACACCTTC.

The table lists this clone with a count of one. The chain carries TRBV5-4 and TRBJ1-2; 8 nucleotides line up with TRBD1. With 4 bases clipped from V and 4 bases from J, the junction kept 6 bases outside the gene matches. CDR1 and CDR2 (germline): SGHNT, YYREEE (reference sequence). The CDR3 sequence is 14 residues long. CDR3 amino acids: CASSTQGDSYGYTF. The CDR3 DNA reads TGTGCCAGCAGCACACAGGGGGATAGCTATGGCTACACCTTC.

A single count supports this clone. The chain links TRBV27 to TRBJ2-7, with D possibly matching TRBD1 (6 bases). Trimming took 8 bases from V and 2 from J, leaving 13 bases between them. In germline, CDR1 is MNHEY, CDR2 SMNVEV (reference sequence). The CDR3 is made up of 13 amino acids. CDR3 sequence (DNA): TGTGCCAGCTCCTCAGGGGACGCCTACGAGCAGTACTTC. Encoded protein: CASSSGDAYEQYF.

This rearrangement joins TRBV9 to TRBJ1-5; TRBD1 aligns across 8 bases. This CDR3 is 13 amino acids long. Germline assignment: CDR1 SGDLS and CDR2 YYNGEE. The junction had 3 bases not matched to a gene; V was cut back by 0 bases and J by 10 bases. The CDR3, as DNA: TGTGCCAGCAGCGTAGCAGGGGGCACCCCCCAGCATTTT. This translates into CASSVAGGTPQHF.

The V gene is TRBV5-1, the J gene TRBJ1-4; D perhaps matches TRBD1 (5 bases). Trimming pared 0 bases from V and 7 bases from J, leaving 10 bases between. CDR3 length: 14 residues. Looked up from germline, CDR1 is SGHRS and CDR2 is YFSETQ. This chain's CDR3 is CASSLVAGFEKLFF. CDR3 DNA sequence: TGCGCCAGCAGCTTGGTGGCAGGGTTTGAAAAACTGTTTTTT. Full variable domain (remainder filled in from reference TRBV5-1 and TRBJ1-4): KAGVTQTPRYLIKTRGQQVTLSCSPISGHRSVSWYQQTPGQGLQFLFEYFSETQRNKGNFPGRFSGRQFSNSRSEMNVSTLELGDSALYLCASSLVAGFEKLFFGSGTQLSVL.

CDR3 amino acids: CASSLTGEVDTQYF. CDR3 bases: TGCGCCAGCAGCTTAACGGGAGAAGTAGATACGCAGTATTTT. The chain employs TRBV5-1 and TRBJ2-3; a possible D gene is TRBD2 (6 bases). V dropped 2 bases and J dropped 5 bases, with 12 bases sitting between them. This CDR3 region has 14 residues. Germline CDR1 SGHRS, CDR2 YFSETQ.